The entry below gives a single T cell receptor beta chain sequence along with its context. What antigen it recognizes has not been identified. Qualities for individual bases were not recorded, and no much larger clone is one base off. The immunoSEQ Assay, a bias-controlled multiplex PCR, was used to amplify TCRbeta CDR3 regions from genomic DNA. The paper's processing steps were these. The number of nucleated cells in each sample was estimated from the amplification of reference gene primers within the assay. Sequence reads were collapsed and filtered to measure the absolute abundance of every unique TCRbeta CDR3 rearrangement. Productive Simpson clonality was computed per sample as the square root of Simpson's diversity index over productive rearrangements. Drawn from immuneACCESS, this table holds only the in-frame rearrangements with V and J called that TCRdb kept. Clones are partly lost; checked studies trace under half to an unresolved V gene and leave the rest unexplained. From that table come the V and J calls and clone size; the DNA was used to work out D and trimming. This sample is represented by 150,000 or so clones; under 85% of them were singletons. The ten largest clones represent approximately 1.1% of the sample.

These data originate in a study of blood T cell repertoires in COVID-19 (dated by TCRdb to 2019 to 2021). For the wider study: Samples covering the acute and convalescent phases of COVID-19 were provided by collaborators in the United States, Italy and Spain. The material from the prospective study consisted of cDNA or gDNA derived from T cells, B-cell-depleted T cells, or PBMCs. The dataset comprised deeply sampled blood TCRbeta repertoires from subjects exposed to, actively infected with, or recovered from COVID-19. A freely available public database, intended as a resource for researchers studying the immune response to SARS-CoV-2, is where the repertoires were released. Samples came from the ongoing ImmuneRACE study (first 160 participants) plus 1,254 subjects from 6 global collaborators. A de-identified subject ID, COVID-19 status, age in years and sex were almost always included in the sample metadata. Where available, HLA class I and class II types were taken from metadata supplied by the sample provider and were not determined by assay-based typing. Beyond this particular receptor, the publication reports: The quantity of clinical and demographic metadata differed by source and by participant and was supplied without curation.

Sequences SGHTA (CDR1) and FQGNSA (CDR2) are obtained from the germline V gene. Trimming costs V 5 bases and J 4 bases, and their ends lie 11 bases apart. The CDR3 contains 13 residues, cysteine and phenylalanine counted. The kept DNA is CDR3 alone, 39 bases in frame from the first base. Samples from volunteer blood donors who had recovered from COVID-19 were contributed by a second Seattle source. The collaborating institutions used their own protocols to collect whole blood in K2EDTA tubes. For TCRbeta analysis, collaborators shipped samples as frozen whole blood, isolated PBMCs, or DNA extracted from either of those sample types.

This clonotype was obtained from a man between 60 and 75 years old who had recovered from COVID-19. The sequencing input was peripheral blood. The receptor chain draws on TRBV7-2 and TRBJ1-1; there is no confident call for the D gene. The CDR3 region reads CASSPWSGTEAFF. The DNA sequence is TGTGCCAGCAGCCCCTGGTCCGGCACTGAAGCTTTCTTT.